The 12 T cell receptor beta chains presented below share a single source sample, sequenced in a study of control samples from healthy donors and cancer patients. Here immunoSEQ multiplex PCR was the method, and the copy in TCRdb shows in-frame clones only, minus some. The sample carries about 200,000 clones, about nine tenths recorded once. Sequencing was carried out using blood. The receptors come from a man aged 25 to 40 in good health.

This chain uses TRBV12-3 or TRBV12-4 with TRBJ1-1; TRBD1 might be the D (5 bases). This CDR3 contains 12 residues. Between the trimmed V and J ends, which lost 1 base and 10 bases, there was a span of 10 bases. CDR3 loop: CASSLEGSPAFF. The CDR3 DNA reads as TGTGCCAGCAGTTTAGAGGGGTCGCCAGCTTTCTTT.

This rearrangement joins TRBV7-3 to TRBJ2-2; the match to TRBD1 covers 8 bases. Trimming cost V 2 bases and J 5 bases; bases outside gene matches: 10. Germline V gives CDR1 SGHTA, CDR2 FQGTGA. The CDR3 is made up of 17 amino acids. CDR3 DNA sequence: TGTGCCAGCAGCTTAGGTCCAGGGGGCGCAGGGACCGGGGAGCTGTTTTTT. Translation: CASSLGPGGAGTGELFF.

The chain combines TRBV5-6 with TRBJ2-3; the match to TRBD2 covers 7 bases. The V gene's germline CDR1 is SGHDT and CDR2 YYEEEE. The length of the CDR3 is 15 residues. Losses at the gene ends were 3 bases for V and 10 bases for J; bases not matched to a gene: 14. In DNA, the CDR3 is TGTGCCAGCAGCTCGAAATACAGACTAGCTGGGGCGCAGTATTTT. Translation gives CASSSKYRLAGAQYF.

The rearrangement joins TRBV4-1 to TRBJ2-1; 8 positions agree with TRBD1. The junction had 10 bases not matched to a gene; V was cut back by 0 bases and J by 0 bases. The CDR3 totals 19 residues. Germline lookup yields CDR1 MGHRA and CDR2 YSYEKL. The CDR3: CASSQEGGTGRSSYNEQFF. CDR3 bases: TGCGCCAGCAGCCAAGAGGGTGGGACAGGTCGTAGCTCCTACAATGAGCAGTTCTTC.

This chain connects TRBV27 to TRBJ2-3; TRBD1 aligns across 7 bases. The germline CDR1 and CDR2 sequences are MNHEY and SMNVEV (reference sequence). This CDR3 spans 14 amino acids. Germline trimming cut 2 bases from V and 9 bases from J; bases unmatched to any gene: 8. Written as DNA, the CDR3 is TGTGCCAGCAGTTTAGCCCTACAGGGGCACACGCAGTATTTT. Its translation: CASSLALQGHTQYF.

The V gene is TRBV6-1, the J gene TRBJ1-1, with D perhaps TRBD1 (6 bases). From germline, CDR1 is MNHNS and CDR2 SASEGT. The CDR3 totals 13 residues. V dropped 6 bases and J dropped 1 base, with 9 bases sitting between them. The chain's CDR3 is CASRPTGNTEAFF. The CDR3 DNA is TGTGCCAGCAGGCCGACAGGGAACACTGAAGCTTTCTTT.

This clone was detected a few times. This chain joins TRBV12-3 or TRBV12-4 and TRBJ2-3; D gene unclear. Trimming shortened V by 6 bases and J by 0 bases, and 7 bases separated the two germline ends. CDR3 length: 13 amino acids. In nucleotides, the CDR3 is TGTGCCAGCAGCACGGACAGCACAGATACGCAGTATTTT. Protein product: CASSTDSTDTQYF.

The chain employs TRBV18 and TRBJ2-5, with D unresolved. Germline V gene lookup returns CDR1 KGHSH and CDR2 LQKENI. V shed 3 bases and J shed 5 bases, with 22 bases lying between them. The CDR3 is 17 residues long. CDR3 DNA sequence: TGTGCCAGCTCACCGAAGAGCCCGGAAGATACCAGGGAGACCCAGTACTTC. Amino acid sequence: CASSPKSPEDTRETQYF.

The J gene is TRBJ1-5, the V gene TRBV20-1; the D gene is possibly TRBD1 (5 bases). The CDR3 totals 13 residues. The V gene's germline CDR1 is DFQATT and CDR2 SNEGSKA (reference sequence). V lost 3 bases and J 6 bases, leaving 12 bases between the germline ends. CDR3 coding DNA: TGCAGTGCTAGTAAAGGGGAAGCTCAGCCCCAGCATTTT. Its protein is CSASKGEAQPQHF.

The rearrangement uses TRBV7-3 and TRBJ2-2, with a possible D match to TRBD2 (6 bases). V was cut by 0 bases and J by 8 bases, with 7 bases left in between. Germline values: CDR1 SGHTA, CDR2 FQGTGA. There are 13 residues in the CDR3. This CDR3 reads CASSLTGTGELFF. The CDR3 nucleotides are TGTGCCAGCAGCTTAACGGGGACTGGGGAGCTGTTTTTT.

This clone is a singleton in its sample. This chain uses TRBV24-1 with TRBJ1-1; a weak D match, TRBD1 (5 bases). The CDR3 contains 11 residues. Trimming shortened V by 9 bases and J by 6 bases, and 10 bases separated the two germline ends. CDR1 and CDR2 (germline): KGHDR, SFDVKD. CDR3 bases: TGTGCCACCTCACCAGGGTCTGAAGCTTTCTTT. Translation: CATSPGSEAFF.

The rearrangement uses TRBV19 and TRBJ1-1, with D perhaps TRBD1 (5 bases). This CDR3 contains 13 residues. CDR1 LNHDA and CDR2 SQIVND come from the germline V gene (reference sequence). V lost 6 bases and J lost 4, with 12 bases in between. CDR3 residues: CASSQQDATEAFF. Written as DNA, the CDR3 is TGTGCCAGTAGCCAACAGGATGCCACTGAAGCTTTCTTT.